These 24 T cell receptor beta chains came from one sample sequenced in a study of cytomegalovirus exposure and HLA in healthy donors. The PCR contained 60 Vbeta and 13 Jbeta primers. Sequencing used immunoSEQ multiplex PCR; TCRdb keeps in-frame clones, though not all of them. The repertoire holds some 200,000 clones, with around four fifths as singletons. The sequencing input was PBMCs. These receptor sequences come from a man aged 45-65 years in good health and CMV-seronegative.

The J gene is TRBJ2-7, the V gene TRBV7-9; D unresolved. V was shortened by 2 bases and J by 1 base, with 6 bases between the two germline ends. The CDR3 is made up of 13 amino acids. CDR1 is SEHNR and CDR2 is FQNEAQ in the germline V gene (reference sequence). DNA for the CDR3: TGTGCCAGCAGCTTACTCCCTTCCTACGAGCAGTACTTC. Protein sequence: CASSLLPSYEQYF.

The chain employs TRBV5-4 and TRBJ2-7; 7 bases agree with TRBD1. Looked up from germline, CDR1 is SGHNT and CDR2 is YYREEE (reference sequence). The CDR3 runs to 15 residues. V gave up 4 bases and J gave up 3 bases; unmatched junction bases: 10. CDR3 protein: CASSRQGRSRYEQYF. Written as DNA, the CDR3 is TGTGCCAGCAGCCGACAGGGAAGATCTCGCTACGAGCAGTACTTC.

The chain recombines TRBV19 with TRBJ2-1; D possibly corresponds to TRBD2 (6 bases). Germline V gene sequence: CDR1 LNHDA, CDR2 SQIVND (reference sequence). The CDR3 length is 17 residues. Trimming pared 7 bases from V and 0 bases from J, leaving 19 bases between. In nucleotides, the CDR3 is TGTGCCAGTACCCCTCGGCGGGGTCCAAGCTCCTACAATGAGCAGTTCTTC. Protein: CASTPRRGPSSYNEQFF.

This chain joins TRBV28 and TRBJ1-6; D is undetermined. The germline V and J ends were trimmed by 4 bases and 0 bases, with 13 bases remaining between them. Germline CDR1 is MDHEN and CDR2 is SYDVKM. The CDR3 totals 17 residues. The CDR3 bases are TGTGCCAGCAGTTCGACGGGTGGGAGCTCCTATAATTCACCCCTCCACTTT. Its translation is CASSSTGGSSYNSPLHF.

The chain carries TRBV6-6 and TRBJ1-1; 10 bases map to TRBD1. This CDR3 is 14 amino acids long. Germline CDR1 is MNHNY and CDR2 is SVGAGI (reference sequence). Unmatched junction bases numbered 12, after V lost 6 bases and J lost 11 bases. CDR3 in amino acids: CASRATGGAGNAFF. DNA of the CDR3: TGTGCCAGCAGAGCGACAGGGGGCGCGGGGAATGCTTTCTTT.

The rearrangement links TRBV5-1 to TRBJ1-2, with a tentative D call TRBD1 (6 bases). CDR3 length equals 17 residues. V was pared by 3 bases and J by 1 base, with 19 bases between. Per germline, CDR1 SGHRS and CDR2 YFSETQ. The CDR3, as DNA: TGCGCCAGCAGCTCGGGGACGAACAGGGCCAATAACTATGGCTACACCTTC. Protein product: CASSSGTNRANNYGYTF.

V and J are TRBV4-3 and TRBJ1-2, with TRBD1 identical over 8 bases. This CDR3 is built from 15 residues. CDR1 LGHNA and CDR2 YSLEER come from the germline V gene. V shed 3 bases and J 9 bases; nucleotides not matched to a gene: 12. The CDR3: CASSQGGDRSNSYTF. The CDR3 region has the DNA TGCGCCAGCAGCCAGGGGGGGGACAGGTCTAACAGCTACACCTTC.

V is TRBV19 and J is TRBJ2-6, with TRBD1 matching 10 bases. CDR3 length equals 18 residues. V was clipped by 4 bases and J by 0 bases; unmatched bases: 6. Germline CDR1 and CDR2: LNHDA and SQIVND (reference sequence). The CDR3 region is CASSKDRGTYSGANVLTF. CDR3 nucleotides: TGTGCCAGTAGTAAGGACAGGGGGACTTACTCTGGGGCCAACGTCCTGACTTTC.

In its sample, this clone was seen once. V gene TRBV7-2 combines with J gene TRBJ1-4, with D possibly TRBD1 on 6 matching bases. The ends were cut back, 4 bases at V and 7 bases at J, with 19 bases in the middle. The CDR3 covers 16 residues. CDR1 and CDR2 (germline): SGHTA, FQGNSA. Here the CDR3 DNA reads TGTGCCAGCAGCTCCACGCCCCAGGGGCTGGGTGAAAAACTGTTTTTT. It specifies CASSSTPQGLGEKLFF.

The chain links TRBV6-5 to TRBJ2-7; 7 nucleotides agree with TRBD1. The CDR3 has 14 amino acids. V shed 9 bases and J 5 bases; nucleotides not matched to a gene: 13. The germline CDR1 and CDR2 sequences are MNHEY and SVGAGI. The CDR3 DNA reads as TGTGCCAGTTCATCCGACAGGGCTACCCACGAGCAGTACTTC. Protein: CASSSDRATHEQYF.

The V and J genes are TRBV18 and TRBJ1-1; tentatively, D is TRBD1 (5 bases). The CDR3 sequence is 17 residues long. V lost 1 base and J lost 0, with 15 bases in between. The germline V gene encodes CDR1 KGHSH and CDR2 LQKENI. CDR3 nucleotides: TGTGCCAGCTCACCACGCGCGCGCCAGGGCATGAACACTGAAGCTTTCTTT. This codes for CASSPRARQGMNTEAFF.

CDR3 DNA sequence: TGTGCCAGCAGCCAGGATCGAAAACTTTCGGCGGGGGATACGCAGTATTTT. This translates into CASSQDRKLSAGDTQYF. The V gene is TRBV4-2, the J gene TRBJ2-3; D possibly corresponds to TRBD2 (6 bases). CDR1 and CDR2 (germline): LGHNA, YNFKEQ. The CDR3 extends over 17 amino acids. Between the trimmed V and J ends, which lost 3 bases and 6 bases, there was a span of 22 bases.

The chain recombines TRBV5-6 with TRBJ1-4; a possible D gene is TRBD1 (6 bases). Germline CDR1 is SGHDT and CDR2 is YYEEEE. The V end lost 3 bases, the J end lost 6 bases, and 9 bases lay between the germline ends. CDR3 length: 13 residues. The CDR3 region is CASSSTGYEKLFF. The CDR3 DNA reads TGTGCCAGCAGCTCGACAGGTTATGAAAAACTGTTTTTT.

The genes are TRBV19 and TRBJ1-5; D possibly corresponds to TRBD1 (5 bases). V was shortened by 6 bases and J by 1 base, with 13 bases between the two germline ends. The CDR3 is 15 residues long. Germline V gene sequence: CDR1 LNHDA, CDR2 SQIVND (reference sequence). For the CDR3, the DNA is TGTGCCAGTAGCCTAGGACGGACAAGCAATCAGCCCCAGCATTTT. Amino acid sequence: CASSLGRTSNQPQHF.

The V call is TRBV9, the J call TRBJ2-7, with D perhaps matching TRBD2 (7 bases). The CDR3 runs to 17 residues. Trimming took 0 bases from V and 2 from J, leaving 18 bases between them. The V gene's germline CDR1 is SGDLS and CDR2 YYNGEE. CDR3 coding DNA: TGTGCCAGCAGCGTAGGAGGGAGGGCAGGGGATCCCTACGAGCAGTACTTC. Its protein product is CASSVGGRAGDPYEQYF.

This chain links TRBV29-1 with TRBJ1-2, with D perhaps TRBD1 (6 bases). This CDR3 has 13 amino acids. V shed 7 bases and J shed 4 bases, with 16 bases lying between them. The germline V gene has CDR1 SQVTM and CDR2 ANQGSEA. CDR3 protein: CSATTGASYGYTF. Here the CDR3 DNA reads TGCAGCGCCACGACAGGAGCCTCCTATGGCTACACCTTC.

Turning to this clone: Other DNA sequences in this specimen translate into the identical CDR3. The rearrangement uses TRBV18 and TRBJ1-2; possible D gene TRBD1, 5 bases. V was shortened by 2 bases and J by 4 bases, with 8 bases between the two germline ends. The CDR3 sequence is 13 residues long. CDR1 and CDR2 from the germline V gene are KGHSH and LQKENI. The CDR3 bases are TGTGCCAGCTCACCAGGGGCTGGCTATGGCTACACCTTC. Its protein product is CASSPGAGYGYTF.

This rearrangement joins TRBV27 to TRBJ2-2; maybe TRBD2 (6 bases). V was clipped by 3 bases and J by 8 bases, with 16 bases between them. CDR1 is MNHEY and CDR2 is SMNVEV in the germline V gene (reference sequence). The CDR3 extends over 15 amino acids. CDR3 sequence: CASSFDGRGGGELFF. The CDR3 DNA is TGTGCCAGCAGTTTTGATGGGCGGGGCGGGGGGGAGCTGTTTTTT.

The chain joins TRBV4-3 to TRBJ2-3, with TRBD2 matching 14 bases. Germline-derived CDR1 and CDR2 are LGHNA and YSLEER. The V and J ends lost 5 bases and 1 base, in that order; junction bases with no gene match: 8. This CDR3 contains 18 residues. The CDR3 DNA reads as TGCGCCAGCAGCTCCCAATTGGGACTAGCGGGAGGCACAGATACGCAGTATTTT. Encoded protein: CASSSQLGLAGGTDTQYF.

J is TRBJ2-2 and V is TRBV9; TRBD1 might be the D (5 bases). In germline, CDR1 is SGDLS, CDR2 YYNGEE. The CDR3 runs 15 residues. The V and J ends lost 3 bases and 4 bases respectively, with 13 bases between them. As DNA, the CDR3 is TGTGCCAGCAGCGATCAGGGCGCTGTCACCGGGGAGCTGTTTTTT. Encoded protein: CASSDQGAVTGELFF.

The V call is TRBV20-1, the J call TRBJ2-7; a possible D gene is TRBD1 (5 bases). Germline CDR1 and CDR2: DFQATT and SNEGSKA (reference sequence). Trimming removed 4 bases from V and 7 bases from J, with 11 bases in between. This CDR3 is built from 11 residues. The CDR3 nucleotides are TGCAGTGCTACCCAGGGAAGGGAGCAGTACTTC. Translated, it gives CSATQGREQYF.

The V call is TRBV6-1, the J call TRBJ2-3; perhaps TRBD2 as D (5 bases). Looked up from germline, CDR1 is MNHNS and CDR2 is SASEGT. V gave up 6 bases and J gave up 5 bases, with 12 bases separating them. CDR3 size: 13 residues. Written as DNA, the CDR3 is TGTGCCAGCAGCCCGAGGGCGGGAGATACGCAGTATTTT. Protein: CASSPRAGDTQYF.

This clone has a single count. This chain's CDR3 is CASSPTHRGDYNEQFF. The CDR3, as DNA: TGTGCCAGCAGCCCAACGCACAGGGGCGACTACAATGAGCAGTTCTTC. The chain couples TRBV7-9 to TRBJ2-1, with 7 bases lining up with TRBD1. Losses at the gene ends were 5 bases for V and 3 bases for J; bases not matched to a gene: 10. Germline CDR1 is SEHNR and CDR2 is FQNEAQ (reference sequence). The CDR3 has 16 residues.

The chain couples TRBV12-5 to TRBJ1-1, with 10 bases identical to TRBD1. With 5 bases clipped from V and 0 bases from J, the junction kept 12 bases outside the gene matches. Germline-derived CDR1 and CDR2 are LGHNT and FRNRAP. The CDR3 has 18 amino acids. CDR3 coding DNA: TGTGCTAGTGGTCCCGGGGACAGGGGAGGATCTATGAACACTGAAGCTTTCTTT. It translates to CASGPGDRGGSMNTEAFF.